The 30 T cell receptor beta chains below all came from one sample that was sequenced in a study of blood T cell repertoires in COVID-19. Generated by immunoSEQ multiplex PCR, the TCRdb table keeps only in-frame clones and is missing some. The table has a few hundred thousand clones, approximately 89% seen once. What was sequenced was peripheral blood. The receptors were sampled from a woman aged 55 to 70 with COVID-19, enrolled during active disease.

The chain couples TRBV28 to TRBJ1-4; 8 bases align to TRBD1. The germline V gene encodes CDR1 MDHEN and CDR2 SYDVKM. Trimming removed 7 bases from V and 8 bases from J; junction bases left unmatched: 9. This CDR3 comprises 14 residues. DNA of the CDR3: TGTGCCAGCACATTGGACAGGGTCACCGAAAAACTGTTTTTT. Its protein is CASTLDRVTEKLFF.

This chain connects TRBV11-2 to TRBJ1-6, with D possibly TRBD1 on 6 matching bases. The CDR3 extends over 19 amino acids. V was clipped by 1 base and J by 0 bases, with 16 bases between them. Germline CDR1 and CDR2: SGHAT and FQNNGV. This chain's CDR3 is CASSLGLQGEASYNSPLHF. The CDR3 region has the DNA TGTGCCAGCAGCTTAGGTCTACAGGGTGAGGCCTCCTATAATTCACCCCTCCACTTT.

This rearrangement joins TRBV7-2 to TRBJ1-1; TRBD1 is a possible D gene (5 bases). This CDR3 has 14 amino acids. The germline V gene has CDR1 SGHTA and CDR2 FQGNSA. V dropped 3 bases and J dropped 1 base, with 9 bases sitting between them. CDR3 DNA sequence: TGTGCCAGCAGCTTCAGACAGTGGAACACTGAAGCTTTCTTT. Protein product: CASSFRQWNTEAFF.

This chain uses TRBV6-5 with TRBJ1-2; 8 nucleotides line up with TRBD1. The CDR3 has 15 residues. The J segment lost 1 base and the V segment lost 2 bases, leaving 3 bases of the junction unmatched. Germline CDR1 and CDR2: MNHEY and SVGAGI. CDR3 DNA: TGTGCCAGCAGTTACGTTGACAGGGGTAACTATGGCTACACCTTC. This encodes CASSYVDRGNYGYTF.

The DNA of the CDR3 is TGCGCCAGCAGCTTGGAGCGGAAATTGAATGAAAAACTGTTTTTT. This codes for CASSLERKLNEKLFF. The chain is built from TRBV5-1 and TRBJ1-4; no firm D call. The CDR3 is 15 amino acids. Germline V gene lookup returns CDR1 SGHRS and CDR2 YFSETQ. Trimming stripped 0 bases from V and 5 bases from J, with 11 bases between.

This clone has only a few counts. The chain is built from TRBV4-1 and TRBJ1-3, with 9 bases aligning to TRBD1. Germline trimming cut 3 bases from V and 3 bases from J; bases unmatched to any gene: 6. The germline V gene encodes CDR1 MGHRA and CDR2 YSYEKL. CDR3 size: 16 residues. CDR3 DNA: TGCGCCAGCAGCCAGTCCGGGACAGGGTATGGAAACACCATATATTTT. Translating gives CASSQSGTGYGNTIYF.

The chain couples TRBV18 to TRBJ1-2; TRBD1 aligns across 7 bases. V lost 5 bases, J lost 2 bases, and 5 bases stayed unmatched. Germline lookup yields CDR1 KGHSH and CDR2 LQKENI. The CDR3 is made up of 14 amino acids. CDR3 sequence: CASSTGTANYGYTF. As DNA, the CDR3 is TGTGCCAGCTCAACCGGGACAGCGAACTATGGCTACACCTTC.

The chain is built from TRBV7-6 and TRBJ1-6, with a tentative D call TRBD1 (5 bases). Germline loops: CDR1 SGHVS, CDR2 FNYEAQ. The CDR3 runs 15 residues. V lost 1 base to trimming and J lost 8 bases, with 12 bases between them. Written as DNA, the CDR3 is TGTGCCAGCAGCTTAGAGAGGGAGGGGCATTCACCCCTCCACTTT. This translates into CASSLEREGHSPLHF. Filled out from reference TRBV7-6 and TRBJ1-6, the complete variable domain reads GAGVSQSPRYKVTKRGQDVALRCDPISGHVSLYWYRQALGQGPEFLTYFNYEAQQDKSGLPNDRFSAERPEGSISTLTIQRTEQRDSAMYRCASSLEREGHSPLHFGNGTRLTVT.

CDR3 region: CASTRDREPFF. The CDR3 coding sequence is TGTGCCAGCACCAGGGACAGGGAACCTTTCTTT. The chain joins TRBV25-1 to TRBJ1-1; 9 bases are a match to TRBD1. The germline V gene has CDR1 MGHDK and CDR2 SYGVNS. V dropped 7 bases and J dropped 12; count of bases not matched to a gene: 6. The CDR3 loop spans 11 amino acids.

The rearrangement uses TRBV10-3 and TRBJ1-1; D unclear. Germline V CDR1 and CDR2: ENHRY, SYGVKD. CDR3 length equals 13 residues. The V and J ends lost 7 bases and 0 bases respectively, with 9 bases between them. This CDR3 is CAIKGLVNTEAFF. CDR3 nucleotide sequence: TGTGCCATCAAAGGACTGGTGAACACTGAAGCTTTCTTT.

DNA for the CDR3: TGTGCCACCAGTGGCCGACAGGGGGCGAAATCATCGCCCTATAATTCACCCCTCCACTTT. Amino acids: CATSGRQGAKSSPYNSPLHF. The V and J genes are TRBV24-1 and TRBJ1-6, with 10 bases fitting TRBD1. The CDR3 consists of 20 residues. Germline V lookup: CDR1 KGHDR, CDR2 SFDVKD. V lost 5 bases to trimming and J lost 2 bases; unmatched junction nucleotides: 14.

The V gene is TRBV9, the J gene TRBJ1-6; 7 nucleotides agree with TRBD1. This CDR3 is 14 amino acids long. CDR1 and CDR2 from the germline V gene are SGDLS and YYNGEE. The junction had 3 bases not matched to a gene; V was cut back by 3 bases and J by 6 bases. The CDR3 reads CASSAGTVNSPLHF. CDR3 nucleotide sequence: TGTGCCAGCAGCGCCGGGACAGTTAATTCACCCCTCCACTTT.

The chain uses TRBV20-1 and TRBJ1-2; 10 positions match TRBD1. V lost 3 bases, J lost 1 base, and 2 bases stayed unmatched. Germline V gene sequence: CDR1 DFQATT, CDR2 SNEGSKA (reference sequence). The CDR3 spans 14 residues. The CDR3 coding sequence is TGCAGTGCTAGTGGGACAGGGGTTAACTATGGCTACACCTTC. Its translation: CSASGTGVNYGYTF.

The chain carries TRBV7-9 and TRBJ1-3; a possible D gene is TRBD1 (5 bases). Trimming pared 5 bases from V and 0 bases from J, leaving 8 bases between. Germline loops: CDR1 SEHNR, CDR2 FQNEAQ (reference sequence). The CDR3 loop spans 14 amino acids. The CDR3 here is CASSLTVSGNTIYF. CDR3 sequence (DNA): TGTGCCAGCAGCCTGACAGTCTCTGGAAACACCATATATTTT.

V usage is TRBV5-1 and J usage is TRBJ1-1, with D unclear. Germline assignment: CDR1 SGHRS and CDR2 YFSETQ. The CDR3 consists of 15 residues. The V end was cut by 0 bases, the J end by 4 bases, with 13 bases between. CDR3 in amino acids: CASSLGGSRSTEAFF. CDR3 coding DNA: TGCGCCAGCAGCTTGGGTGGCAGCCGGAGCACTGAAGCTTTCTTT.

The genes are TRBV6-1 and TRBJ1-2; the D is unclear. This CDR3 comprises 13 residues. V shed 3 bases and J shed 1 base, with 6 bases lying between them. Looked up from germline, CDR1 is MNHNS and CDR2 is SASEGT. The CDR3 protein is CASSDTNNYGYTF. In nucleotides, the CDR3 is TGTGCCAGCAGTGACACAAATAACTATGGCTACACCTTC.

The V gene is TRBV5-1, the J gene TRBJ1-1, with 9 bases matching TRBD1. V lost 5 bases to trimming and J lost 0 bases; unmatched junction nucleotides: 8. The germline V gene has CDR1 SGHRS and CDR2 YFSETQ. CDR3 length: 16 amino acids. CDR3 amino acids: CASSPGTGIMNTEAFF. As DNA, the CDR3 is TGCGCCAGCAGTCCCGGGACAGGGATAATGAACACTGAAGCTTTCTTT.

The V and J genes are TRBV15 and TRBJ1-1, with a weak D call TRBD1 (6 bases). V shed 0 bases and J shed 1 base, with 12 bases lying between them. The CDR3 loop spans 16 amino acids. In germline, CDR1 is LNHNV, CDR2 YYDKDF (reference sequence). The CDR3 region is CATSRDLGAGNTEAFF. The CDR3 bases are TGTGCCACCAGCAGAGATCTGGGGGCTGGGAACACTGAAGCTTTCTTT.

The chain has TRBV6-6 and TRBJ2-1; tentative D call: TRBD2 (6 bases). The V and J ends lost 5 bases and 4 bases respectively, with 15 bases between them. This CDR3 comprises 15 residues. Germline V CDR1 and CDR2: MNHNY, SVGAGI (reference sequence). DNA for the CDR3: TGTGCCAGCAGTCTCCGGGACTTCCAATACAATGAGCAGTTCTTC. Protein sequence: CASSLRDFQYNEQFF.

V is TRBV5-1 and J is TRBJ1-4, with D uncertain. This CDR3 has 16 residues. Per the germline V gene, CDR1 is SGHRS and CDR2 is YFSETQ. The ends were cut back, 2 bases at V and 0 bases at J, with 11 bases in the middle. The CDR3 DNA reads TGCGCCAGCAGCTTCGCGGGTCTTGCAACTAATGAAAAACTGTTTTTT. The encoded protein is CASSFAGLATNEKLFF.

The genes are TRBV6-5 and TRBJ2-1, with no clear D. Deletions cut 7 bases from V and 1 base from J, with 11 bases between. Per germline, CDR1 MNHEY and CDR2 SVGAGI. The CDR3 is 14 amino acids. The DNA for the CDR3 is TGTGCCAGCACCCCCTCCGGGTCCTACAATGAGCAGTTCTTC. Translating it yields CASTPSGSYNEQFF.

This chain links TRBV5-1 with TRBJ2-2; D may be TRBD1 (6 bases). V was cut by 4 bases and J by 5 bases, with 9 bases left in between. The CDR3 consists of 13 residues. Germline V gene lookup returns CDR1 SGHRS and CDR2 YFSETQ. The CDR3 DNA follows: TGCGCCAGCAGCGGGCAGGGGACCGGGGAGCTGTTTTTT. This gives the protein CASSGQGTGELFF.

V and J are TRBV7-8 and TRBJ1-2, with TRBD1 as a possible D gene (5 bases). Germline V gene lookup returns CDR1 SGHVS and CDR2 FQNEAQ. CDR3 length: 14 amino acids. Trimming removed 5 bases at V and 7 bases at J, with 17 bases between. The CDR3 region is CASSTGLHSLGYTF. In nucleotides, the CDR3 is TGTGCCAGCAGCACGGGACTCCACTCTCTTGGCTACACCTTC.

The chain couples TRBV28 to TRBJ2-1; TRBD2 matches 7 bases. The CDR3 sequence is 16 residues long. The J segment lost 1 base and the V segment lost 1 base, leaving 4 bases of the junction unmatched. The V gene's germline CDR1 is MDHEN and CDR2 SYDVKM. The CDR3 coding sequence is TGTGCCAGCAGTTTATATGGGGGGGGTTCCTACAATGAGCAGTTCTTC. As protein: CASSLYGGGSYNEQFF.

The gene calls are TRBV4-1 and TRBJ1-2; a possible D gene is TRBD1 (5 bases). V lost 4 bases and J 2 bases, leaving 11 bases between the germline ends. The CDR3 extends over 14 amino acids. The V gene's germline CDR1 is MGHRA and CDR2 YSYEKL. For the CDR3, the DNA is TGCGCCAGCAGCCCCAGCACAGGAAACTATGGCTACACCTTC. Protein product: CASSPSTGNYGYTF.

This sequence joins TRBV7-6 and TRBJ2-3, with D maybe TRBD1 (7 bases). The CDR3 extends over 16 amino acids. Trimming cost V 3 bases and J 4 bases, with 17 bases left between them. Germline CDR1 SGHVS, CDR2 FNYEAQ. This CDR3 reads CASSFMGGRGADTQYF. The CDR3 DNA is TGTGCCAGCAGCTTCATGGGGGGCAGGGGGGCAGATACGCAGTATTTT.

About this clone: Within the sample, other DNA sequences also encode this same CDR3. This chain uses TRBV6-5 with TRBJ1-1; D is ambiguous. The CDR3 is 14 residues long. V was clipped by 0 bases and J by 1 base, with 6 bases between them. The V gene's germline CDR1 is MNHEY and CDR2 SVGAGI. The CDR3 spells CASSYSGANTEAFF. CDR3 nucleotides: TGTGCCAGCAGTTACTCAGGAGCGAACACTGAAGCTTTCTTT.

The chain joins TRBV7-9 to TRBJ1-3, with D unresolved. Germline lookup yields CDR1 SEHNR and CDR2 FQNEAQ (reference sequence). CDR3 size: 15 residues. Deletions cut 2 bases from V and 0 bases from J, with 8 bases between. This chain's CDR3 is CASSLRVSSGNTIYF. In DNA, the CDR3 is TGTGCCAGCAGCTTACGGGTGTCCTCTGGAAACACCATATATTTT.

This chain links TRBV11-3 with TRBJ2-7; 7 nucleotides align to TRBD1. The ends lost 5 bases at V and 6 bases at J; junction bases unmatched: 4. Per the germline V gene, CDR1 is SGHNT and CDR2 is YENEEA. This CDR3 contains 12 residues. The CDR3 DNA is TGTGCCAGCAGCCCGGGGACAGCCGAGCAGTACTTC. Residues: CASSPGTAEQYF.

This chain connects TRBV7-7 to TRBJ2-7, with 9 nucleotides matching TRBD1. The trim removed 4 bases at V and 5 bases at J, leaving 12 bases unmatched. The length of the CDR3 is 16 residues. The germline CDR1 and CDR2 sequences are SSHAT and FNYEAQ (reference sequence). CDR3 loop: CASSSSEGGQGNEQYF. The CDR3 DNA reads TGTGCCAGCAGCTCCTCCGAAGGGGGACAGGGTAACGAGCAGTACTTC.